This TCR beta chain came from a study of blood T cell repertoires in COVID-19. Study details: PBMCs, B-cell-depleted T cells, or T cells provided the cDNA or gDNA that made up the material.

Deletions cut 0 bases from V and 2 bases from J, with 10 bases between. The germline V gene has CDR1 MNHEY and CDR2 SVGEGT. The CDR3 runs to 15 residues. Cohort placement rested on clinical history that participants reported themselves. Per the study methods: Using reference gene primer amplification, nucleated cell counts were estimated. Sequencing was performed with immunoSEQ multiplex PCR; in TCRdb, only in-frame clones are kept and a portion is missing. V, J and clone size are those of that table, while D and trimming were read from the DNA. This table holds under 300,000 clones, 87% found once. The V gene is TRBV6-2 or TRBV6-3, the J gene TRBJ1-2; D not resolved. The sample taken for sequencing was PBMCs or T cells enriched from blood (not recorded which). The clonotype originates from a woman aged 25-40 years with acute COVID-19. The CDR3 loop is CASSYSPGANYGYTF. CDR3 in DNA: TGTGCCAGCAGTTACTCGCCGGGAGCCAACTATGGCTACACCTTC.